This T cell receptor beta chain originates from a study of Graves' ophthalmopathy and Graves' hyperthyroidism. The germline CDR1 and CDR2 sequences are SGHRS and YFSETQ. Deletions cut 4 bases from V and 7 bases from J, with 15 bases between. The CDR3 totals 13 residues. Patients were diagnosed from clinical symptoms, serum thyroxine, TRAb, thyroid ultrasound and orbital computed tomography. Amplified material comprised TCR beta CDR3 regions derived from RNA transcripts. In the first round, RT-PCR was carried out with HTBI primers, and a multiplex PCR formed the second round. TCRdb ran MiXCR on the multiplex PCR reads and lists one entry per CDR3 protein. The sample has around 1.1 million distinct CDR3 sequences, about 38% seen once.

This sequence was found in an adult man with Graves' hyperthyroidism. The chain has TRBV5-1 and TRBJ2-7; D is perhaps TRBD2 (6 bases). The material sequenced was peripheral blood or thyroid tissue (not recorded which). The CDR3 region has the DNA TGCGCCAGCAGCCTGGGACTTAAGCGGGAGCAGTACTTC. Translation gives CASSLGLKREQYF.